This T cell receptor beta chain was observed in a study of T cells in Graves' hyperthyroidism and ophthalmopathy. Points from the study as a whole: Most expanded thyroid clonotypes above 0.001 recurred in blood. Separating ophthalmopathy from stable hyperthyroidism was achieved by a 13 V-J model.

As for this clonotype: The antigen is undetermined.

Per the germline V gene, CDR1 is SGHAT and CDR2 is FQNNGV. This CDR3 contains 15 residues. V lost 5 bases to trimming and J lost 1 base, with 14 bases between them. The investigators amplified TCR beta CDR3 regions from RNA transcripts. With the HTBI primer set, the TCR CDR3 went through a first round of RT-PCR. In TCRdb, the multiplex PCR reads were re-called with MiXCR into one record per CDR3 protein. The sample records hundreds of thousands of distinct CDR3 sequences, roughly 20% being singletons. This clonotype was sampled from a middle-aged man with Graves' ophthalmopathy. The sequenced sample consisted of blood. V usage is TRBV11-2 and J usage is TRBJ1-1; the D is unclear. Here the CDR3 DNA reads TGTGCCAGCAGCCCGGAAGACACGGAGAACACTGAAGCTTTCTTT. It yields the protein CASSPEDTENTEAFF. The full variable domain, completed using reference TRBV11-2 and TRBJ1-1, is EAGVAQSPRYKIIEKRQSVAFWCNPISGHATLYWYQQILGQGPKLLIQFQNNGVVDDSQLPKDRFSAERLKGVDSTLKIQPAKLEDSAVYLCASSPEDTENTEAFFGQGTRLTVV.